These 2 T cell receptor beta chains share one sample of origin, sequenced in a study of vaccination effects on CD4 cells after COVID-19. Their specific antigens are unknown. With nine to eleven days of culture completed, CD4+ T cells were isolated. Sequencing used immunoSEQ multiplex PCR; TCRdb keeps in-frame clones, though not all of them. The sample lists fewer than 75,000 clones; approximately 77% were seen once. The sequencing used CD4+ T cells from PBMCs cultured without peptide, collected before COVID-19 vaccination. All receptors derive from a human donor who received a COVID-19 vaccine.

This clone was found once. CDR3 loop: CASSRVRGEKLFF. Here the CDR3 DNA reads TGCGCCAGCAGTCGGGTCCGGGGTGAAAAACTGTTTTTT. The chain couples TRBV10-1 to TRBJ1-4; no clear D gene. From germline, CDR1 is WNHNN and CDR2 SYGVQD (reference sequence). CDR3 size: 13 residues. Trimming left V 5 bases short and J 7 bases short, with 11 bases between.

The J gene is TRBJ2-5, the V gene TRBV9; D unclear. The CDR3 totals 13 residues. Trimming cost V 2 bases and J 5 bases, with 10 bases left between them. Germline V gene sequence: CDR1 SGDLS, CDR2 YYNGEE. The CDR3 sequence is CASSVDPQETQYF. The CDR3 nucleotides read TGTGCCAGCAGCGTTGATCCTCAGGAGACCCAGTACTTC.